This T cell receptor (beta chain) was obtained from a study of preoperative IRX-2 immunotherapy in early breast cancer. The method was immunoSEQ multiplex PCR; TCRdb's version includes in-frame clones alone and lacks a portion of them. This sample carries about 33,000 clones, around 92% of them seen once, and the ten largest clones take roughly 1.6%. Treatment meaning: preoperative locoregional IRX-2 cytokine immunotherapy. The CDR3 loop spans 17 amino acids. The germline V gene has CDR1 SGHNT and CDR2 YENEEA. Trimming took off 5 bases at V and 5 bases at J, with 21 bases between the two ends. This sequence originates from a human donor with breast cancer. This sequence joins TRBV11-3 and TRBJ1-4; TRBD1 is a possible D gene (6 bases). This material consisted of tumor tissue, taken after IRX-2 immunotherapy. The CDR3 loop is CASSPLQGGRWNEKLFF. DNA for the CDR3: TGTGCCAGCAGCCCTTTACAGGGAGGGAGATGGAATGAAAAACTGTTTTTT.